This T cell receptor (beta chain) was identified during a study of identical twins. A template switching step contributed a universal primer site, while unique molecular identifiers were present in the cDNA. TCRdb processed the 5' RACE reads anew with MiXCR; each CDR3 protein has one entry. This sample carries approximately 250,000 distinct CDR3 sequences, 5.5% to 7.5% of them seen once, and the ten largest clones take 13% to 15%. The CDR3 runs 16 residues. Trimming cost V 6 bases and J 6 bases; bases outside gene matches: 10. Germline values: CDR1 LGHNT, CDR2 FRNRAP. These records were also assigned to another study, of T cells expressing NK-cell markers. That work adds: In a group of 5 to 7 donors, dominant NKG2C+ clonotypes represented about 1.0-8% of CD8+ T cells.

This chain uses TRBV12-5 with TRBJ2-1; 11 nucleotides align to TRBD2. The source material was CD8+ T cells sorted from blood. The source is a woman aged 18-29 years in good health. CDR3 residues: CASGGTSGGRGNEQFF. The CDR3 nucleotides are TGTGCTAGTGGCGGGACTAGCGGAGGAAGGGGCAATGAGCAGTTCTTC.